This is a list of T cell receptor beta chains from one sample in a study of T cells in Graves' hyperthyroidism and ophthalmopathy. TCRdb fed the multiplex PCR reads into MiXCR, producing one record per CDR3 protein. The repertoire holds nearly 750,000 distinct CDR3 sequences, with about 35% as singletons. What was sequenced was blood. These receptors were collected from a woman aged 40 to 50 with Graves' hyperthyroidism. The conserved cysteine and the conserved F or W are not part of the CDR3 here.

v_gene: TRBV10-3; j_gene: TRBJ1-2; CDR3aa: AISEPGQGYGYT
v_gene: TRBV7-3; j_gene: TRBJ2-7; CDR3aa: AIPQSYEQY
v_gene: TRBV4-3; j_gene: TRBJ2-5; CDR3aa: ASSWQQGGRRETQY
v_gene: TRBV5-5; j_gene: TRBJ2-7; CDR3aa: ASSSLRQGNYEQY
v_gene: TRBV7-9; j_gene: TRBJ1-6; CDR3aa: ASSLPDGYSPLH
v_gene: TRBV28; j_gene: TRBJ1-1; CDR3aa: ASSLSPPISSSAEAF
v_gene: TRBV5-6; j_gene: TRBJ1-1; CDR3aa: ASSYDGVTEAF
v_gene: TRBV7-2; j_gene: TRBJ1-1; CDR3aa: ASRPDRPMNTEAF
v_gene: TRBV10-3; j_gene: TRBJ1-1; CDR3aa: ASTLRNRVNTEAF
v_gene: TRBV15; j_gene: TRBJ2-3; CDR3aa: ATSRERGNTDTQY
v_gene: TRBV20-1; j_gene: TRBJ2-7; CDR3aa: STSGTGAREQY
v_gene: TRBV5-6; j_gene: TRBJ2-7; CDR3aa: ASSLAFDSREGRYEQY
v_gene: TRBV5-1; j_gene: TRBJ2-7; CDR3aa: ASSQGGGPRSYEQY
v_gene: TRBV7-3; j_gene: TRBJ2-7; CDR3aa: ASSSPRRHPSYEQY
v_gene: TRBV7-2; j_gene: TRBJ2-2; CDR3aa: ASSLGQMAGTGELF
v_gene: TRBV7-2; j_gene: TRBJ1-5; CDR3aa: ASSSLTGTNQPQH
v_gene: TRBV6-6; j_gene: TRBJ1-6; CDR3aa: ASSYSPSGGNSPLH
v_gene: TRBV29-1; j_gene: TRBJ1-5; CDR3aa: SQGSGGARQPQH
v_gene: TRBV7-9; j_gene: TRBJ1-1; CDR3aa: ASSPTGVSTEAF
v_gene: TRBV11-2; j_gene: TRBJ1-1; CDR3aa: ASSLRGTATNTEAF
v_gene: TRBV29-1; j_gene: TRBJ2-7; CDR3aa: SVEADSRTREQY
v_gene: TRBV6-5; j_gene: TRBJ1-2; CDR3aa: ASRHRTGYGYT
v_gene: TRBV20-1; j_gene: TRBJ2-3; CDR3aa: SAPRGSLSTDTQY
v_gene: TRBV25-1; j_gene: TRBJ2-7; CDR3aa: ASRLGFLGIEQY
v_gene: TRBV2; j_gene: TRBJ2-7; CDR3aa: ASSASGRAYEQY
v_gene: TRBV10-3; j_gene: TRBJ2-7; CDR3aa: AIRPPSSYEQY
v_gene: TRBV7-2; j_gene: TRBJ1-6; CDR3aa: ASSQDPGQEYNSPLH
v_gene: TRBV9; j_gene: TRBJ2-3; CDR3aa: ASSVGGTGLDTQY
v_gene: TRBV6-5; j_gene: TRBJ1-1; CDR3aa: ASSYNPRGTEAF
v_gene: TRBV14; j_gene: TRBJ2-7; CDR3aa: ASSQGFRQGEQY
v_gene: TRBV7-2; j_gene: TRBJ1-4; CDR3aa: ASSTEGATNEKLF
v_gene: TRBV15; j_gene: TRBJ1-6; CDR3aa: ATSSRRDGENSPLR
v_gene: TRBV2; j_gene: TRBJ2-2; CDR3aa: ASSQLTGGDTGELF
v_gene: TRBV9; j_gene: TRBJ2-5; CDR3aa: ASSGLQGGAQY
v_gene: TRBV9; j_gene: TRBJ2-5; CDR3aa: ASSPMGGKQETQY
v_gene: TRBV19; j_gene: TRBJ1-5; CDR3aa: ASSSGTGGMQPQH
v_gene: TRBV2; j_gene: TRBJ1-3; CDR3aa: ASSMRVSGNTIY
v_gene: TRBV20-1; j_gene: TRBJ1-2; CDR3aa: SASSRGNYGYT
v_gene: TRBV9; j_gene: TRBJ1-6; CDR3aa: ASSGVRDRGSYNSPLH
v_gene: TRBV6-2/TRBV6-3; j_gene: TRBJ1-6; CDR3aa: ASSLQDGTGDNSPLH
v_gene: TRBV5-1; j_gene: TRBJ1-3; CDR3aa: ASSFEGASFSGNTIY
v_gene: TRBV7-9; j_gene: TRBJ2-7; CDR3aa: ASSQFGELVY
v_gene: TRBV7-9; j_gene: TRBJ1-1; CDR3aa: ASSLRVGDGEAF
v_gene: TRBV2; j_gene: TRBJ1-1; CDR3aa: ASSDRGNTEAF
v_gene: TRBV7-9; j_gene: TRBJ2-7; CDR3aa: ASSVSGSGEQY
v_gene: TRBV29-1; j_gene: TRBJ1-1; CDR3aa: SAAGGVRANTEAF
v_gene: TRBV20-1; j_gene: TRBJ2-5; CDR3aa: SARQRNAETQY
v_gene: TRBV7-8; j_gene: TRBJ1-3; CDR3aa: ASSLPLLDSGNTIY
v_gene: TRBV2; j_gene: TRBJ1-1; CDR3aa: ASSDRTGWTEAF
v_gene: TRBV7-8; j_gene: TRBJ1-1; CDR3aa: ASSLARLIEGGTEAF